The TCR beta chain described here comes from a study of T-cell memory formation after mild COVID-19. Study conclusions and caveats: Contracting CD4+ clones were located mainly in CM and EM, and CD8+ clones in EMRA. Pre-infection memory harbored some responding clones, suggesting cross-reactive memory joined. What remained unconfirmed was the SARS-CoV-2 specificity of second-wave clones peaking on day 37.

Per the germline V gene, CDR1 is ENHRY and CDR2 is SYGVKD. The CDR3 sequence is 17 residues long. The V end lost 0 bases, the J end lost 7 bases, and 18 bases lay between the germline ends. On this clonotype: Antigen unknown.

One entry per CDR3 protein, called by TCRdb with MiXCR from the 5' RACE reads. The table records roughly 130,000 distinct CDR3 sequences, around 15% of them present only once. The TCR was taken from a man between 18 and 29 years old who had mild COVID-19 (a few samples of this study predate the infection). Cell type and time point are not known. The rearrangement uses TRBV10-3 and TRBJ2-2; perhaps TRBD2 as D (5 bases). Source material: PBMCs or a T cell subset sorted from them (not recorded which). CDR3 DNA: TGTGCCATCAGTGAGTCCATTGTGCTAGCAGTTGGCGGGGAGCTGTTTTTT. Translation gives CAISESIVLAVGGELFF.